This TCR beta chain came from a study of T cells expressing NK-cell markers. Study background: Cells sorted as CD3+CD56+NKG2C+, CD3+CD56+NKG2C- and CD3+CD56-NKG2C+ T cells supplied the TCR beta repertoires.

5'RACE template switching built TCR beta cDNA with unique molecular identifiers. TCRdb re-called the 5' RACE reads and catalogs CDR3 proteins one per entry, DNA excluded. The sample table includes 120,000 to 150,000 distinct CDR3 sequences. Sequencing input: blood T cells: a sorted CD56 or NKG2C T cell subset, CD4+ or CD8+ T cells, or bulk PBMC T cells (not recorded which). This TCR came from a man aged 18 to 35 in good health.

The CDR3 loop is CASSISWDTFTGELFF. This chain uses TRBV19 with TRBJ2-2; TCRdb gives TRBD1 as the D gene, but with no DNA this cannot be confirmed. Germline lookup yields CDR1 LNHDA and CDR2 SQIVND (reference sequence). The CDR3 consists of 16 residues.